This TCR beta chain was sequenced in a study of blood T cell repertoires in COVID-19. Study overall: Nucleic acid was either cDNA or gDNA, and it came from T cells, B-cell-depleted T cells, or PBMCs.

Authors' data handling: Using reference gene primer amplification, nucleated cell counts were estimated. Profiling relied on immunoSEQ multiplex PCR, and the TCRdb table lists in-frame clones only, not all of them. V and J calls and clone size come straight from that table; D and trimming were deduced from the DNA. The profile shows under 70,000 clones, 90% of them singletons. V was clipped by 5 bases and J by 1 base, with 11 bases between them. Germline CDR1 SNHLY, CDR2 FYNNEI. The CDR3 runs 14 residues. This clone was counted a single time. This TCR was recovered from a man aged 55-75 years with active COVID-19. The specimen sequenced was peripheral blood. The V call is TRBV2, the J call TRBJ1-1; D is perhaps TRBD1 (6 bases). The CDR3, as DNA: TGTGCCAGCAGTCTCAGGGGTAGGAACACTGAAGCTTTCTTT. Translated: CASSLRGRNTEAFF.